Presented here are 13 T cell receptor beta chains from one specimen sequenced in a study of spatial heterogeneity in lung cancer. Time point indicated: sample taken at primary tumor resection. One entry per CDR3 protein, called by TCRdb with MiXCR from the 5' RACE reads. The sample shows roughly 3,200 distinct CDR3 sequences, around 6.1% of them seen only once. Points from the study as a whole: Tracking of tumor mutation counts was seen in expanded intratumoral alpha and beta TCR counts.

These receptors lack a known antigen. The sample here was lung tumor tissue, taken at surgery. The receptors stem from a male donor with early-stage non-small cell lung cancer.

This clonotype is medium-sized by share. The J gene is TRBJ1-1, the V gene TRBV5-1, with 8 bases fitting TRBD1. From germline, CDR1 is SGHRS and CDR2 YFSETQ. This CDR3 is built from 14 residues. With 4 bases clipped from V and 6 bases from J, the junction kept 8 bases outside the gene matches. CDR3 bases: TGCGCCAGCAGCGGGGGGCCAGGGGGCTCTGAAGCTTTCTTT. The encoded protein is CASSGGPGGSEAFF.

The rearrangement links TRBV5-1 to TRBJ2-1; TRBD2 matches 13 bases. V lost 4 bases to trimming and J lost 6 bases; unmatched junction nucleotides: 16. The CDR3 is 19 amino acids. Germline CDR1 SGHRS, CDR2 YFSETQ. This CDR3 reads CASSPRTSGSEIRGNEQFF. In nucleotides, the CDR3 is TGCGCCAGCAGCCCAAGGACTAGCGGGAGTGAGATAAGGGGCAATGAGCAGTTCTTC.

By share, this clonotype ranks as medium-sized. The chain carries TRBV20-1 and TRBJ1-5; 9 bases fit TRBD1. Germline CDR1 DFQATT, CDR2 SNEGSKA (reference sequence). V shed 3 bases and J 0 bases; nucleotides not matched to a gene: 12. The CDR3 is 18 residues long. This chain's CDR3 is CSARGRGQGRVSNQPQHF. CDR3 DNA: TGCAGTGCTAGGGGGCGGGGACAGGGTCGAGTTAGCAATCAGCCCCAGCATTTT.

This clonotype was observed a handful of times. The chain combines TRBV6-5 with TRBJ2-7; 8 bases map to TRBD2. The CDR3 length is 18 residues. Germline CDR1 is MNHEY and CDR2 is SVGAGI. V shed 0 bases and J 2 bases; nucleotides not matched to a gene: 12. The CDR3 coding sequence is TGTGCCAGCAGTTACTCGAGTAACCTAGCGGGTGCCCCCTACGAGCAGTACTTC. This translates into CASSYSSNLAGAPYEQYF.

This clonotype is medium-sized within its sample. CDR3 in amino acids: CASSRLVNTEAFF. Here the CDR3 DNA reads TGTGCCAGCAGCCGGCTAGTGAACACTGAAGCTTTCTTT. This chain uses TRBV3-1 with TRBJ1-1, with D hard to call. The CDR3 extends over 13 amino acids. Germline loops: CDR1 LGHDT, CDR2 YNNKEL (reference sequence). Trimming took off 4 bases at V and 0 bases at J, with 6 bases between the two ends.

By share of the sample, this clonotype is medium-sized. This rearrangement joins TRBV5-4 to TRBJ2-3; D is unclear. CDR1 is SGHNT, CDR2 YYREEE, per germline (reference sequence). The V end lost 0 bases, the J end lost 0 bases, and 8 bases lay between the germline ends. This CDR3 has 15 residues. The chain's CDR3 is CASSLEATSTDTQYF. For the CDR3, the DNA is TGTGCCAGCAGCTTGGAAGCGACTAGCACAGATACGCAGTATTTT.

By proportion, this clonotype is medium-sized. The V gene is TRBV29-1, the J gene TRBJ2-5, with D possibly TRBD2 on 6 matching bases. Germline CDR1 and CDR2: SQVTM and ANQGSEA. The germline V and J ends were trimmed by 7 bases and 0 bases, with 9 bases remaining between them. This CDR3 is built from 12 residues. CDR3 amino acids: CSAGGYQETQYF. Written as DNA, the CDR3 is TGCAGCGCCGGAGGGTACCAAGAGACCCAGTACTTC.

With regard to this clonotype: A much larger clone is a single base away; this may be a read error. The rearrangement links TRBV7-2 to TRBJ2-5; D gene unclear. CDR1 and CDR2 from the germline V gene are SGHTA and FQGNSA. The CDR3 contains 15 residues. Trimming removed 5 bases from V and 4 bases from J, with 17 bases in between. The CDR3 DNA sequence: TGTGCCAGCAGCAGAAGTGTGTTGGTTGGAGAGACCCAGTACTTC. Translating gives CASSRSVLVGETQYF.

This clonotype is labeled medium-sized. CDR3 DNA sequence: TGCAGTGCTAGAGATGACGGGAATCAGCCCCAGCATTTT. As protein: CSARDDGNQPQHF. V gene TRBV20-1 combines with J gene TRBJ1-5; D call uncertain. Germline V gives CDR1 DFQATT, CDR2 SNEGSKA (reference sequence). V lost 0 bases to trimming and J lost 4 bases, with 7 bases between them. The CDR3 totals 13 residues.

This clonotype rates as medium-sized. The chain is built from TRBV7-9 and TRBJ2-5; D is possibly TRBD1 or TRBD2 (5 bases each). The germline V gene encodes CDR1 SEHNR and CDR2 FQNEAQ (reference sequence). The CDR3 is 14 amino acids. V was cut by 1 base and J by 1 base, with 7 bases left in between. The CDR3, as DNA: TGTGCCAGCAGCTTAGTTGGGACCCAAGAGACCCAGTACTTC. Its translation: CASSLVGTQETQYF.

This clonotype is hyperexpanded. The V call is TRBV29-1, the J call TRBJ2-3, with TRBD2 matching over 7 bases. Per the germline V gene, CDR1 is SQVTM and CDR2 is ANQGSEA. The trim removed 3 bases at V and 4 bases at J, leaving 4 bases unmatched. CDR3 length: 13 residues. CDR3 protein: CSVDLAGPDTQYF. The CDR3 nucleotides are TGCAGCGTTGACTTAGCGGGTCCAGATACGCAGTATTTT.

In this sample, this clonotype turned up many times. The V call is TRBV20-1, the J call TRBJ2-7, with D unresolved. This CDR3 comprises 12 residues. Trimming removed 4 bases from V and 1 base from J, with 8 bases in between. Per the germline V gene, CDR1 is DFQATT and CDR2 is SNEGSKA (reference sequence). The CDR3 here is CSATDVSYEQYF. The CDR3 DNA sequence: TGCAGTGCTACAGACGTGTCCTACGAGCAGTACTTC.

Judged by abundance, this clonotype is medium-sized. This chain links TRBV9 with TRBJ2-2, with 11 bases identical to TRBD2. V lost 4 bases, J lost 6 bases, and 11 bases stayed unmatched. CDR3 length: 17 residues. Germline CDR1 and CDR2: SGDLS and YYNGEE. Written as DNA, the CDR3 is TGTGCCAGCAGCTCCCAATTAGCGGGAGGGCCGGCCGGGGAGCTGTTTTTT. Protein sequence: CASSSQLAGGPAGELFF.